This TCR beta chain was documented in a study of T cells in Graves' hyperthyroidism and ophthalmopathy. Study-wide results and caveats: Most clonotypes that expanded in the thyroid above 0.001 also showed up in blood.

RNA transcripts served as the template for amplifying TCR beta CDR3 regions. HTBI primers were employed in a first-round RT-PCR of the TCR CDR3. TCRdb reprocessed the multiplex PCR reads via MiXCR and lists one record per CDR3 protein. The sample has over 350,000 distinct CDR3 sequences; around 15% are singletons. Enrolled ophthalmopathy patients presented with a Clinical Activity Score of at least 3, a NOSPECS grade of at least 4, and disease duration under 3 months. About 10 ml fresh peripheral blood yielded the PBMCs. This clonotype was detected ten times or more. The antigen remains unidentified. V lost 6 bases, J lost 5 bases, and 16 bases lay in between. The CDR3 loop spans 14 amino acids.

The chain employs TRBV12-3 or TRBV12-4 and TRBJ2-5; D possibly corresponds to TRBD2 (7 bases). Sequencing input: blood. The TCR was taken from a man younger than 35 with Graves' ophthalmopathy. The CDR3 DNA reads as TGTGCCAGCAGCCCCGGGGGGCCAGAGGAGACCCAGTACTTC. Translation: CASSPGGPEETQYF.